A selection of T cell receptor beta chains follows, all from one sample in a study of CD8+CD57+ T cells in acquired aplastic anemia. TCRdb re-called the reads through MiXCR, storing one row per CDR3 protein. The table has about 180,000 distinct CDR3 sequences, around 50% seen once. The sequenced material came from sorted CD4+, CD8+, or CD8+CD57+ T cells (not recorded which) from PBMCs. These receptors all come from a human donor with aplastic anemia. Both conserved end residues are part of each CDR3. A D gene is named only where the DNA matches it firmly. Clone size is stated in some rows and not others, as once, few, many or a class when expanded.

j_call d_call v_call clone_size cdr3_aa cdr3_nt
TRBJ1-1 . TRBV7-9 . CASSSTGSTEAFF TGTGCCAGCAGCTCCACAGGTTCCACTGAAGCTTTCTTT
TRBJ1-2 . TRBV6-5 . CASSYGRAGGYTF TGTGCCAGCAGTTACGGGAGGGCTGGGGGCTACACCTTC
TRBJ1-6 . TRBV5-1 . CASSLFTGEPLHF TGCGCCAGCAGCCTCTTCACGGGGGAACCCCTCCACTTT
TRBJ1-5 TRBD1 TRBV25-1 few CASSTGTVFSNQPQHF TGTGCCAGCAGTACCGGGACAGTCTTTAGCAATCAGCCCCAGCATTTT
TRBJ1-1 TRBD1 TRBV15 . CATSRAGQGDEAFF TGTGCCACCAGCAGAGCCGGACAGGGTGATGAAGCTTTCTTT
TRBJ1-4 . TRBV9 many CASSVLDGNVNEKLFF TGTGCCAGCAGCGTACTTGACGGGAATGTTAATGAAAAACTGTTTTTT
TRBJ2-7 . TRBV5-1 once CASSLTDYERYF TGCGCCAGCAGCTTGACAGATTACGAGCGGTACTTC
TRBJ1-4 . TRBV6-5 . CASSYSAGGGEKLFF TGTGCCAGCAGTTATAGCGCCGGGGGCGGTGAAAAACTGTTTTTT
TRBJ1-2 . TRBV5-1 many CASSRGGDYGYTF TGCGCCAGCAGCCGGGGGGGGGACTATGGCTACACCTTC
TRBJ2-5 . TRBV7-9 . CASSSRTKETQYF TGTGCCAGCAGCTCGCGGACAAAAGAGACCCAGTACTTC
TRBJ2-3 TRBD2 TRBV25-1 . CASSAGTSGSLTDTQYF TGTGCCAGCAGTGCGGGGACTAGCGGGAGTCTCACAGATACGCAGTATTTT
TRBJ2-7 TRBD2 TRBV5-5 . CASSLLGGEQYF TGTGCCAGCAGCTTGTTGGGGGGGGAGCAGTACTTC
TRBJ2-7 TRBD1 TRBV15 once CASSRPGQTRTYEQYF TGTGCCAGCAGCCGCCCGGGACAGACGAGAACCTACGAGCAGTACTTC
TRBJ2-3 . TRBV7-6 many CASSLATGGLTDTQYF TGTGCCAGCAGCTTAGCGACGGGGGGCCTCACAGATACGCAGTATTTT
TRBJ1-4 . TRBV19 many CASTMSGRNEKLFF TGTGCCAGTACAATGTCGGGGCGAAATGAAAAACTGTTTTTT
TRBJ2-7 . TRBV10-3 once CAIRDDRSGRYEQYF TGTGCCATCAGAGACGACAGGTCGGGTCGCTACGAGCAGTACTTC
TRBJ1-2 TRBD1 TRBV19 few CASRDSTIDGYTF TGTGCCAGTCGGGACAGCACAATTGATGGCTACACCTTC
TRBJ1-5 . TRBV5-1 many CASSLEANNQPQHF TGCGCCAGCAGCTTAGAGGCCAACAATCAGCCCCAGCATTTT
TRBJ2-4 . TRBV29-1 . CSVEPGEGDIQYF TGCAGCGTTGAGCCAGGGGAAGGGGACATTCAGTACTTC
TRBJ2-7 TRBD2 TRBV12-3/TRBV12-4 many CASSPPLAGENEQYF TGTGCCAGCAGTCCCCCTCTAGCGGGGGAAAATGAGCAGTACTTC
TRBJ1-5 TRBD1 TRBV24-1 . CATSGGTGDGQPQHF TGTGCCACCAGCGGAGGGACAGGGGACGGTCAGCCCCAGCATTTT
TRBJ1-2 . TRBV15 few CATSNQDYGYTF TGTGCCACCAGTAACCAGGACTATGGCTACACCTTC
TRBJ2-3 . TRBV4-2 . CASSQREGRTDTQYF TGTGCCAGCAGCCAACGCGAGGGGCGCACAGATACGCAGTATTTT
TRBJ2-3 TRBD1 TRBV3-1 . CASSQRQGSTDTQYF TGTGCCAGCAGCCAGAGACAGGGGAGCACAGATACGCAGTATTTT
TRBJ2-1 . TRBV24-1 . CATAFGNEQFF TGTGCCACCGCCTTCGGGAATGAGCAGTTCTTC
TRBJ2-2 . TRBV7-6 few CASSYKNTGELFF TGTGCCAGCAGCTACAAGAACACCGGGGAGCTGTTTTTT
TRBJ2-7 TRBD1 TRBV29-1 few CSVDPGQGDHYEQYF TGCAGCGTCGACCCGGGACAGGGGGATCACTACGAGCAGTACTTC
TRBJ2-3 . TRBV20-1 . CSARAATGTQYF TGCAGTGCTAGAGCCGCCACTGGTACGCAGTATTTT
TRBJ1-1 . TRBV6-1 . CATQRQGSYTEAFF TGTGCCACCCAACGGCAGGGCTCTTACACTGAAGCTTTCTTT
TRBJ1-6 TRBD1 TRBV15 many CATSRDPSTGGSPLHF TGTGCCACCAGCAGAGATCCCAGTACAGGGGGGTCACCCCTCCACTTT
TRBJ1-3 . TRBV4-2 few CASSTGAGASGNTIYF TGTGCCAGCAGCACCGGAGCGGGGGCGTCGGGAAACACCATATATTTT
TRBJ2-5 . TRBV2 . CASSPMTEQETQYF TGTGCCAGCAGCCCCATGACAGAACAAGAGACCCAGTACTTC
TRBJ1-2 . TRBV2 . CASLFVESGYTF TGTGCCAGCTTGTTCGTCGAGAGTGGCTACACCTTC
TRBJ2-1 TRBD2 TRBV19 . CASSAGLAGVYNEQFF TGTGCCAGTAGTGCGGGACTAGCGGGGGTGTACAATGAGCAGTTCTTC
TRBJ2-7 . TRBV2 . CASSDRVVSTFEQYF TGTGCCAGCAGTGACAGGGTAGTTTCCACGTTCGAGCAGTACTTC
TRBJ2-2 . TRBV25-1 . CASSETNTGELFF TGTGCCAGCAGTGAAACGAACACCGGGGAGCTGTTTTTT
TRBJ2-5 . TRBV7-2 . CASSTQVGGYETQYF TGTGCCAGCAGCACTCAAGTGGGGGGCTATGAGACCCAGTACTTC
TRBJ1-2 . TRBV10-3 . CAISVYAGTNGDANYGYTF TGTGCCATCAGTGTCTATGCTGGGACAAACGGGGACGCTAACTATGGCTACACCTTC
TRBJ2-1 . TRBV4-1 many CASSQGRGVLGNEQFF TGCGCCAGCAGCCAAGGTCGGGGCGTGTTGGGCAATGAGCAGTTCTTC
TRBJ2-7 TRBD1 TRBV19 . CASSKGQGPYEQYF TGTGCCAGTAGTAAGGGACAGGGTCCCTACGAGCAGTACTTC
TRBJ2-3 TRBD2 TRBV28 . CASCRGGGTDTQYF TGTGCCAGCTGTCGGGGGGGCGGCACAGATACGCAGTATTTT
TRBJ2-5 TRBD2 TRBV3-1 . CASSQVTSGGPQETQHF TGTGCCAGCAGCCAAGTGACTAGCGGGGGGCCGCAGGAGACCCAGCACTTC